The 6 T cell receptor beta chains below all came from one sample that was sequenced in a study of Tregs in tolerant kidney transplant recipients. Sequencing was performed with immunoSEQ multiplex PCR; in TCRdb, only in-frame clones are kept and a portion is missing. Of about 120,000 clones in the sample, almost 95% were seen once. The sample taken for sequencing was CD4+ T cells from blood. The source is a human donor in good health.

This sequence joins TRBV4-1 and TRBJ1-1; D unresolved. This CDR3 comprises 14 residues. Germline loops: CDR1 MGHRA, CDR2 YSYEKL. Trimming removed 2 bases from V and 0 bases from J, with 7 bases in between. CDR3 in DNA: TGCGCCAGCAGCCAACTGGGGATGAACACTGAAGCTTTCTTT. Protein: CASSQLGMNTEAFF.

The rearrangement links TRBV7-2 to TRBJ2-1; D is undetermined. Germline loops: CDR1 SGHTA, CDR2 FQGNSA. V lost 1 base and J lost 4, with 2 bases in between. The CDR3 spans 12 residues. The CDR3 nucleotides are TGTGCCAGCAGCTTAGATTACAATGAGCAGTTCTTC. Amino acids: CASSLDYNEQFF.

This clone has just a few counts. The chain links TRBV6-5 to TRBJ2-5, with D possibly TRBD2 on 7 matching bases. The CDR3 is 13 amino acids. V shed 11 bases and J shed 4 bases, with 17 bases lying between them. Germline V gene lookup returns CDR1 MNHEY and CDR2 SVGAGI. CDR3 region: CAGRGRARETQYF. For the CDR3, the DNA is TGTGCCGGGAGGGGGAGGGCCAGAGAGACCCAGTACTTC.

The V and J genes are TRBV5-1 and TRBJ2-3; weak D call: TRBD1 (5 bases). Germline V lookup: CDR1 SGHRS, CDR2 YFSETQ. This CDR3 comprises 16 residues. Trimming shortened V by 4 bases and J by 7 bases, and 22 bases separated the two germline ends. The CDR3 loop is CASSTWSGQGTNTQYF. The CDR3 DNA is TGCGCCAGCAGCACCTGGAGTGGTCAGGGAACCAATACGCAGTATTTT.

V is TRBV5-1 and J is TRBJ2-2, with TRBD2 identical over 13 bases. In germline, CDR1 is SGHRS, CDR2 YFSETQ. V shed 5 bases and J 6 bases; nucleotides not matched to a gene: 4. This CDR3 is built from 15 residues. DNA for the CDR3: TGCGCCAGCAGGGGACTAGCGGGACTCGCCGGGGAGCTGTTTTTT. The encoded protein is CASRGLAGLAGELFF.

This chain uses TRBV9 with TRBJ2-7; D is unclear. The CDR3 length is 15 residues. Germline CDR1 and CDR2: SGDLS and YYNGEE. V was trimmed by 3 bases and J by 6 bases, leaving 19 bases between them. The CDR3 DNA follows: TGTGCCAGCAGCGCCTCCGGCAGATACCCCCGCGAGCAGTACTTC. The encoded protein is CASSASGRYPREQYF. The variable domain in full, completed from reference TRBV9 and TRBJ2-7, reads DSGVTQTPKHLITATGQRVTLRCSPRSGDLSVYWYQQSLDQGLQFLIQYYNGEERAKGNILERFSAQQFPDLHSELNLSSLELGDSALYFCASSASGRYPREQYFGPGTRLTVT.